This TCR beta chain originates from a study of blood T cell repertoires in COVID-19. Study in general: From T cells, B-cell-depleted T cells, or PBMCs came the material, which was cDNA or gDNA.

Per the study methods: It was from reference gene primer amplification that nucleated cell counts were estimated. The method was immunoSEQ multiplex PCR; TCRdb's version includes in-frame clones alone and lacks a portion of them. V, J and clone size reflect that table, while D and trimming were determined from the DNA. The sample carries some 200,000 clones, approximately 75% recorded once. Looked up from germline, CDR1 is SGHDN and CDR2 is FVKESK. Trimming left V 4 bases short and J 0 bases short, with 9 bases between. CDR3 length: 14 residues. The chain carries TRBV14 and TRBJ1-1; D not resolved. Sequenced sample: PBMCs or T cells enriched from blood (not recorded which). The clonotype comes from a man aged 40-55 years who had recovered from COVID-19. The CDR3 protein is CASSRSRMNTEAFF. CDR3 nucleotides: TGTGCCAGCAGCCGTAGCCGAATGAACACTGAAGCTTTCTTT.